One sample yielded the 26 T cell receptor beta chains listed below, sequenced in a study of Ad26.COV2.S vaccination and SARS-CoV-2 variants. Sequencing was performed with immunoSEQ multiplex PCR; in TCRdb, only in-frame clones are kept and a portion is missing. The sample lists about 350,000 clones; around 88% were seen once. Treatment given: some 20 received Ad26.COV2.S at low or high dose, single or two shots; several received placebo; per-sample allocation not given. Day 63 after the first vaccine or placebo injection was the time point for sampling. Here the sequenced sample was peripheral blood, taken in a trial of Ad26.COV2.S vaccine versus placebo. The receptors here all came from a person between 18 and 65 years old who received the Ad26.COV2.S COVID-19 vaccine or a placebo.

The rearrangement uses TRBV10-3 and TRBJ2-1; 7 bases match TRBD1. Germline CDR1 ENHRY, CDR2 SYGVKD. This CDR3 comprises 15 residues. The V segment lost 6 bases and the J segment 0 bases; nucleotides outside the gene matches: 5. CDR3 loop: CAIRDRSYSYNEQFF. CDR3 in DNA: TGTGCCATCAGGGACAGGTCTTACTCCTACAATGAGCAGTTCTTC.

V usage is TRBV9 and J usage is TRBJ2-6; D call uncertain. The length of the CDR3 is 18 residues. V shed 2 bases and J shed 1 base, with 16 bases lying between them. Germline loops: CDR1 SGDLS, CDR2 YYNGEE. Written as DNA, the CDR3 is TGTGCCAGCAGCGTCGGTCAGGAGTCTTGGTCTGGGGCCAACGTCCTGACTTTC. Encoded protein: CASSVGQESWSGANVLTF.

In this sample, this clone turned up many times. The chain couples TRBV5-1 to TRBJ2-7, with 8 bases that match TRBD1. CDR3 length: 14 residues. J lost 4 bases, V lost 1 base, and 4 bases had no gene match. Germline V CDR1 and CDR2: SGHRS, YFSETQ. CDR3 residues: CASSLQGAQYEQYF. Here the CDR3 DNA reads TGCGCCAGCAGCTTGCAGGGGGCGCAGTACGAGCAGTACTTC.

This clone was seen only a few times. The CDR3 region has the DNA TGCGCCAGCAGCCAAGATCTAAGTCGTGAGGACACCGGGGAGCTGTTTTTT. It specifies CASSQDLSREDTGELFF. The chain carries TRBV4-3 and TRBJ2-2; D ambiguous. With 0 bases removed from V and 3 bases from J, the gap between germline ends came to 14 bases. Per germline, CDR1 LGHNA and CDR2 YSLEER. The CDR3 is 17 amino acids.

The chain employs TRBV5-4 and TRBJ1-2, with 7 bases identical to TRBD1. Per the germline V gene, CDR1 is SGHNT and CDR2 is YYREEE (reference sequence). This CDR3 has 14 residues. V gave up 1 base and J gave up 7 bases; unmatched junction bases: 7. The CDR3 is CASSLQDRPGGYTF. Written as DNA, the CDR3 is TGTGCCAGCAGCTTGCAGGACAGGCCAGGTGGCTACACCTTC.

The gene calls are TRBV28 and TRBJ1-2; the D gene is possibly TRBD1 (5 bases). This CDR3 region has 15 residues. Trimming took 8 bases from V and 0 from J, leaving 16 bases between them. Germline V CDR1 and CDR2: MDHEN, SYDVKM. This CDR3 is CASGRLWDPNYGYTF. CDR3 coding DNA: TGTGCCAGCGGACGACTTTGGGACCCTAACTATGGCTACACCTTC.

The CDR3 protein is CASSPDGETQYF. The DNA for the CDR3 is TGTGCCAGCAGCCCGGACGGAGAGACCCAGTACTTC. The chain uses TRBV11-2 and TRBJ2-5; unclear D gene. Germline V gives CDR1 SGHAT, CDR2 FQNNGV. This CDR3 contains 12 residues. V lost 5 bases and J lost 4, with 8 bases in between.

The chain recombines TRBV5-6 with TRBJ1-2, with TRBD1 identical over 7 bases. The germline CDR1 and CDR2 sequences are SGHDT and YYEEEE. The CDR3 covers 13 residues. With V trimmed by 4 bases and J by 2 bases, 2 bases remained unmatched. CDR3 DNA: TGTGCCAGCAGCAAACAGGGGAACTATGGCTACACCTTC. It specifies CASSKQGNYGYTF.

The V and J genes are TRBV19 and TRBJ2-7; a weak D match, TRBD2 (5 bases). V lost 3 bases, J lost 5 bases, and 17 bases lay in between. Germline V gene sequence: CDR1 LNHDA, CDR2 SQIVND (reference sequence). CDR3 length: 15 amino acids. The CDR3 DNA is TGTGCCAGTAGTATGGGCAGGACTTTTAGCGACGAGCAGTACTTC. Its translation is CASSMGRTFSDEQYF. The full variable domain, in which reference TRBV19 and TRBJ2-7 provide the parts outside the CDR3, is DGGITQSPKYLFRKEGQNVTLSCEQNLNHDAMYWYRQDPGQGLRLIYYSQIVNDFQKGDIAEGYSVSREKKESFPLTVTSAQKNPTAFYLCASSMGRTFSDEQYFGPGTRLTVT.

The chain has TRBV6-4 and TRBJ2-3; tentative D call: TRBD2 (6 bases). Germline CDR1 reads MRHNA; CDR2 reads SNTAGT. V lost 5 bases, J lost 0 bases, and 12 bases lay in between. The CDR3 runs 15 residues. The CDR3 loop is CASSPGSTSTDTQYF. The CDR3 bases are TGTGCCAGCAGTCCCGGGAGCACTAGCACAGATACGCAGTATTTT.

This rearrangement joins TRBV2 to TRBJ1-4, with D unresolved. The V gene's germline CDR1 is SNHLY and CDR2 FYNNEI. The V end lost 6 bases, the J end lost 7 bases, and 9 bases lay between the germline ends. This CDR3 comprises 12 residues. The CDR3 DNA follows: TGTGCCAGCAGGAGGACGGGTGAAAAACTGTTTTTT. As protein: CASRRTGEKLFF.

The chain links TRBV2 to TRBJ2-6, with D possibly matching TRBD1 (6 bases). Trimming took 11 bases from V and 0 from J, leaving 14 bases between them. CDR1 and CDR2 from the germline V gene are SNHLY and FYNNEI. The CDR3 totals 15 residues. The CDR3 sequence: CAGRTALSGANVLTF. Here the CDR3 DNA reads TGTGCCGGAAGGACAGCCCTCTCTGGGGCCAACGTCCTGACTTTC.

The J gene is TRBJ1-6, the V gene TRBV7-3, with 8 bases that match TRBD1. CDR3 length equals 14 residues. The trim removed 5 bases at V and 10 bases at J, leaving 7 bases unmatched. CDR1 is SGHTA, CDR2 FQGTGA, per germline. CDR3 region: CASSQTGAGSPLHF. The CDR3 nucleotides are TGTGCCAGCAGCCAGACAGGGGCCGGCTCACCCCTCCACTTT. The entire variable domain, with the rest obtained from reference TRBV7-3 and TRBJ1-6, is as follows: GAGVSQTPSNKVTEKGKYVELRCDPISGHTALYWYRQSLGQGPEFLIYFQGTGAADDSGLPNDRFFAVRPEGSVSTLKIQRTERGDSAVYLCASSQTGAGSPLHFGNGTRLTVT.

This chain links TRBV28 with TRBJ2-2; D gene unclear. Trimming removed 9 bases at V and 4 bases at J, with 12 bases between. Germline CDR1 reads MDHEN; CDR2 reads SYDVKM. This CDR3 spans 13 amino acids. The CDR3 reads CASLRSATGELFF. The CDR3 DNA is TGTGCCAGTCTGCGGTCAGCCACCGGGGAGCTGTTTTTT.

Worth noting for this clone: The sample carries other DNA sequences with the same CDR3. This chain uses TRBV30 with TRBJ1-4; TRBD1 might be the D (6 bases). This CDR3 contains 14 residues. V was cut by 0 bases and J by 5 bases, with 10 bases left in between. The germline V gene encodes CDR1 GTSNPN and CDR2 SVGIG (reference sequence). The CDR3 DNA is TGTGCCTGGAGTGTGAGGGGGGGAAATGAAAAACTGTTTTTT. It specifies CAWSVRGGNEKLFF.

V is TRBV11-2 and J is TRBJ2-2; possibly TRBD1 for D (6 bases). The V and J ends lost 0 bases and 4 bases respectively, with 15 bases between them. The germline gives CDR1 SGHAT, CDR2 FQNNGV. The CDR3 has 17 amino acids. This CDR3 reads CASSLDRTGWSTGELFF. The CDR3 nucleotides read TGTGCCAGCAGCTTAGATCGAACAGGGTGGAGCACCGGGGAGCTGTTTTTT.

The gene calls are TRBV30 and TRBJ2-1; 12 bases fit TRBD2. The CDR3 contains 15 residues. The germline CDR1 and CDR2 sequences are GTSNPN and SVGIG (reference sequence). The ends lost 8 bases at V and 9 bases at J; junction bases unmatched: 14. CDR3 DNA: TGTGCCAGACGTGCTAGCGGGAGGGAACATGGTGAGCAGTTCTTC. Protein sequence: CARRASGREHGEQFF.

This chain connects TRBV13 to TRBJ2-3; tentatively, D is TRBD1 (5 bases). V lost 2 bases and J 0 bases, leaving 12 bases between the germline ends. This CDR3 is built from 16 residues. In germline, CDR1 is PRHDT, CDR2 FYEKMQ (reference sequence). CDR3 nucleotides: TGTGCCAGCAGCTTACGACTGGGGCCAAGCACAGATACGCAGTATTTT. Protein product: CASSLRLGPSTDTQYF.

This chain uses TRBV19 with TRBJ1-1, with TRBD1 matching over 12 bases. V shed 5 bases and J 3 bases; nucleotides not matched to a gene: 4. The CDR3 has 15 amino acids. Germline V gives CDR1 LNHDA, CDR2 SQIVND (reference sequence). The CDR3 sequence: CASSGTGGADTEAFF. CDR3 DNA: TGTGCCAGTAGTGGGACAGGGGGCGCGGACACTGAAGCTTTCTTT.

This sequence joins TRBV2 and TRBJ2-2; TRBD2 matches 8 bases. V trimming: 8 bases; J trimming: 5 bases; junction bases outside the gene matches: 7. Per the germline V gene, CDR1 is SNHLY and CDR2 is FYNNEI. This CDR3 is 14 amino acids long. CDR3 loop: CASRGGPQTGELFF. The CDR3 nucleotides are TGTGCCAGCCGGGGGGGGCCTCAAACCGGGGAGCTGTTTTTT. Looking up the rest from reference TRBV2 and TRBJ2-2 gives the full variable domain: EPEVTQTPSHQVTQMGQEVILRCVPISNHLYFYWYRQILGQKVEFLVSFYNNEISEKSEIFDDQFSVERPDGSNFTLKIRSTKLEDSAMYFCASRGGPQTGELFFGEGSRLTVL.

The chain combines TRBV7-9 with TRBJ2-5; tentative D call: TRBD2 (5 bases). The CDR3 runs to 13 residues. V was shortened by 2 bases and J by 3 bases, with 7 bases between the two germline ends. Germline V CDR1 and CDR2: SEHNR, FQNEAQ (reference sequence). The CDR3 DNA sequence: TGTGCCAGCAGCTTATGGGGAGAAGAGACCCAGTACTTC. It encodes CASSLWGEETQYF.

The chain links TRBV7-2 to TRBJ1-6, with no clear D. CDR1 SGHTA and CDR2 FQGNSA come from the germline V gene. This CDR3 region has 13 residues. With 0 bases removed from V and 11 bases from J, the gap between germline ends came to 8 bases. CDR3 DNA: TGTGCCAGCAGCTTAGCGCAGGCTGCACCCCTCCACTTT. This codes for CASSLAQAAPLHF.

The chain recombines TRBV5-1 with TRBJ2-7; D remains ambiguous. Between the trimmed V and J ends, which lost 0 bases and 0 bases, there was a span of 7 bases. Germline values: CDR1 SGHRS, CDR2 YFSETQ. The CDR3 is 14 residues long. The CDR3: CASSLGANSYEQYF. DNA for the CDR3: TGCGCCAGCAGCTTGGGTGCCAACTCCTACGAGCAGTACTTC.

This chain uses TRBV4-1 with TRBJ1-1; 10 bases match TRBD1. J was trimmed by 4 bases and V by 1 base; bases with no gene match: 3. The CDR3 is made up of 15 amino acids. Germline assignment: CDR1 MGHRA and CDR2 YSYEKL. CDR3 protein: CASSQGQGAPTEAFF. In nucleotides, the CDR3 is TGCGCCAGCAGCCAAGGACAGGGGGCGCCCACTGAAGCTTTCTTT.

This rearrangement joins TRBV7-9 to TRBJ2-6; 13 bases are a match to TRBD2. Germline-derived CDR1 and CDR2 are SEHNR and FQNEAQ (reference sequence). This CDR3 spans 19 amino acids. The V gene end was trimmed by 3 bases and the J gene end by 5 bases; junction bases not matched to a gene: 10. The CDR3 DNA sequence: TGTGCCAGCAGCTTGTACCGGACTAGCGGGAGTCCCTGGGCCAACGTCCTGACTTTC. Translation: CASSLYRTSGSPWANVLTF.

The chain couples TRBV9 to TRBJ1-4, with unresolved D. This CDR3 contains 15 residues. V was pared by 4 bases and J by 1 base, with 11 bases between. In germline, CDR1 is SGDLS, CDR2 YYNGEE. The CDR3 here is CASSPYTGTNEKLFF. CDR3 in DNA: TGTGCCAGCAGCCCCTACACGGGAACTAATGAAAAACTGTTTTTT. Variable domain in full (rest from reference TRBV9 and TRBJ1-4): DSGVTQTPKHLITATGQRVTLRCSPRSGDLSVYWYQQSLDQGLQFLIQYYNGEERAKGNILERFSAQQFPDLHSELNLSSLELGDSALYFCASSPYTGTNEKLFFGSGTQLSVL.